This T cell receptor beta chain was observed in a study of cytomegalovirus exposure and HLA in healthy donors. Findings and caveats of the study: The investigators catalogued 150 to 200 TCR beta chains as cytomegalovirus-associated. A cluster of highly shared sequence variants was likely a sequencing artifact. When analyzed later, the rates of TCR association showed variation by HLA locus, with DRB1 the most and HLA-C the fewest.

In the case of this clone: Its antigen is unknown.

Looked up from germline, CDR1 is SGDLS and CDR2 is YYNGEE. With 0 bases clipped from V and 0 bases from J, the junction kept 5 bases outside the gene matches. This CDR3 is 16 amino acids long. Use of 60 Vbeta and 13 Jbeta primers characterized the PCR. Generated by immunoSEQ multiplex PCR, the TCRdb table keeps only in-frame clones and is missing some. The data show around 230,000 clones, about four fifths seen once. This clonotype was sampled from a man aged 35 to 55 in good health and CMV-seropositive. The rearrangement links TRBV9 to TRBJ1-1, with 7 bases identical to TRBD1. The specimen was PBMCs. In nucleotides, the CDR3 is TGTGCCAGCAGCGTAGAAGGGGACAGAATGAACACTGAAGCTTTCTTT. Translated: CASSVEGDRMNTEAFF.